One and the same sample provided the 27 T cell receptor beta chains below, sequenced in a study of T cell responses to AZD1222 COVID-19 vaccine. Assay: immunoSEQ multiplex PCR; the TCRdb copy retains only in-frame clones and omits some. The sample shows more than 80,000 clones, more than 85% of them seen only once. The starting material was peripheral blood, obtained 28 days after the second AZD1222 dose. These receptors were obtained from an adult who received the AZD1222 COVID-19 vaccine.

In this sample, this clone turned up once. The gene calls are TRBV28 and TRBJ1-5; TRBD1 aligns across 7 bases. Germline CDR1 is MDHEN and CDR2 is SYDVKM. The CDR3 spans 15 residues. The V gene end was trimmed by 6 bases and the J gene end by 0 bases; junction bases not matched to a gene: 5. DNA for the CDR3: TGTGCCAGCAGGGTAACAGGGGATAGCAATCAGCCCCAGCATTTT. As protein: CASRVTGDSNQPQHF.

J is TRBJ1-6 and V is TRBV30; D ambiguous. V lost 3 bases and J 9 bases, leaving 21 bases between the germline ends. Germline assignment: CDR1 GTSNPN and CDR2 SVGIG (reference sequence). This CDR3 is 16 amino acids long. The CDR3 here is CAWSSAGSRIGSPLHF. The CDR3 DNA follows: TGTGCCTGGAGCTCCGCGGGCAGTCGGATTGGTTCACCCCTCCACTTT.

The gene calls are TRBV20-1 and TRBJ1-1; D not certain. The CDR3 has 11 amino acids. Germline CDR1 is DFQATT and CDR2 is SNEGSKA (reference sequence). V dropped 6 bases and J dropped 2 bases, with 7 bases sitting between them. CDR3 bases: TGCAGTGCCCCCGGTAACACTGAAGCTTTCTTT. This gives the protein CSAPGNTEAFF.

The V call is TRBV10-3, the J call TRBJ1-1, with a weak D call TRBD1 (5 bases). The CDR3 length is 12 residues. V was clipped by 10 bases and J by 1 base, with 10 bases between them. CDR1 is ENHRY and CDR2 is SYGVKD in the germline V gene. The CDR3: CATRGPNTEAFF. The CDR3 DNA follows: TGTGCCACGCGGGGCCCGAACACTGAAGCTTTCTTT.

This clone has just one count. One junction end does not reproduce the germline sequence, and a read error may be involved. The chain links TRBV7-2 to TRBJ1-3; 8 bases fit TRBD1. Germline V CDR1 and CDR2: SGHTA, FQGNSA. The CDR3 is made up of 17 amino acids. The chain's CDR3 is CASSLAGTGFSRNTIYF. CDR3 nucleotide sequence: TGTGCCAGCAGCTTAGCCGGGACAGGCTTCTCTAGAAACACCATATATTTT. Together with reference TRBV7-2 and TRBJ1-3, the CDR3 gives the full variable domain: GAGVSQSPSNKVTEKGKDVELRCDPISGHTALYWYRQSLGQGLEFLIYFQGNSAPDKSGLPSDRFSAERTGGSVSTLTIQRTQQEDSAVYLCASSLAGTGFSRNTIYFGEGSWLTVV.

This sequence joins TRBV19 and TRBJ2-5; D is ambiguous. The CDR3 consists of 15 residues. The V and J ends lost 0 bases and 7 bases respectively, with 15 bases between them. Germline V gene sequence: CDR1 LNHDA, CDR2 SQIVND (reference sequence). The CDR3 loop reads CASSIDDRREGTQYF. DNA of the CDR3: TGTGCCAGTAGTATAGACGACCGTCGCGAAGGGACCCAGTACTTC.

The gene calls are TRBV7-9 and TRBJ1-5, with D tentatively TRBD1 (5 bases). Deletions cut 5 bases from V and 3 bases from J, with 14 bases between. The CDR3 extends over 15 amino acids. Germline loops: CDR1 SEHNR, CDR2 FQNEAQ (reference sequence). CDR3 bases: TGTGCCAGCAGCCACGGGCGGGGGGACAATCAGCCCCAGCATTTT. Translation gives CASSHGRGDNQPQHF.

The chain couples TRBV19 to TRBJ2-7; D call uncertain. Trimming cost V 6 bases and J 7 bases, with 22 bases left between them. The CDR3 consists of 15 residues. Germline V lookup: CDR1 LNHDA, CDR2 SQIVND (reference sequence). The CDR3 sequence: CASSQFRTTPVEQYF. The CDR3 DNA is TGTGCCAGTAGCCAATTCCGAACAACCCCGGTGGAGCAGTACTTC.

This clone showed up just once. The chain links TRBV27 to TRBJ2-7; 10 bases are a match to TRBD2. Trimming cost V 8 bases and J 2 bases; bases outside gene matches: 6. Germline values: CDR1 MNHEY, CDR2 SMNVEV (reference sequence). The CDR3 has 14 residues. This CDR3 reads CASLERGGAYEQYF. In DNA, the CDR3 is TGTGCCAGCCTAGAGCGGGGGGGGGCCTACGAGCAGTACTTC.

The chain has TRBV29-1 and TRBJ1-5, with 8 bases that match TRBD1. The CDR3 has 13 residues. Germline V CDR1 and CDR2: SQVTM, ANQGSEA. The V segment lost 7 bases and the J segment 2 bases; nucleotides outside the gene matches: 4. DNA of the CDR3: TGCAGCGCTGCAGGGGGCGGCAATCAGCCCCAGCATTTT. Amino acid sequence: CSAAGGGNQPQHF.

The chain recombines TRBV28 with TRBJ1-2; D remains unclear. CDR1 is MDHEN and CDR2 is SYDVKM in the germline V gene. The germline V and J ends were trimmed by 3 bases and 5 bases, with 7 bases remaining between them. The CDR3 extends over 12 amino acids. The CDR3 DNA is TGTGCCAGCAGTTTCCAAGTGTATGGCTACACCTTC. Amino acid sequence: CASSFQVYGYTF.

The chain couples TRBV28 to TRBJ2-2; D gene ambiguous. CDR1 and CDR2 from the germline V gene are MDHEN and SYDVKM. Trimming shortened V by 8 bases and J by 1 base, and 8 bases separated the two germline ends. The CDR3 contains 13 residues. CDR3 coding DNA: TGTGCCAGCGAACATCAGAACACCGGGGAGCTGTTTTTT. Residues: CASEHQNTGELFF.

This chain links TRBV10-2 with TRBJ2-1; a possible D gene is TRBD2 (6 bases). V was cut by 0 bases and J by 3 bases, with 12 bases left in between. Looked up from germline, CDR1 is WSHSY and CDR2 is SAAADI. The CDR3 extends over 16 amino acids. The CDR3 sequence: CASSESGAGSYNEQFF. CDR3 sequence (DNA): TGCGCCAGCAGTGAGTCCGGGGCGGGGAGCTACAATGAGCAGTTCTTC.

The chain joins TRBV12-2 to TRBJ1-4; the table gives TRBD1 as D, unverified against the DNA. TRBV12-2 is a listed pseudogene. The CDR3 has 16 residues. CDR3 sequence: CASRSLLTGYNEKLFF. CDR3 coding DNA: TGTGCAAGTCGCTCTCTCCTAACAGGGTATAACGAAAAACTGTTTTTT.

The rearrangement links TRBV7-7 to TRBJ1-1; 8 bases agree with TRBD1. Germline V gene data show CDR1 as SSHAT and CDR2 as FNYEAQ (reference sequence). CDR3 length: 15 amino acids. Trimming removed 6 bases from V and 1 base from J; junction bases left unmatched: 7. The DNA of the CDR3 is TGTGCCAGCAGACCCTGGACAGGGAGGAACACTGAAGCTTTCTTT. This sequence encodes CASRPWTGRNTEAFF.

This clone was seen a single time. The V gene is TRBV29-1, the J gene TRBJ2-1; 12 bases line up with TRBD2. Germline lookup yields CDR1 SQVTM and CDR2 ANQGSEA. V lost 0 bases, J lost 2 bases, and 2 bases stayed unmatched. The CDR3 extends over 16 amino acids. For the CDR3, the DNA is TGCAGCGTTGAAGACCCTAGCGGGAGGGCCTACAATGAGCAGTTCTTC. Its translation is CSVEDPSGRAYNEQFF.

V usage is TRBV28 and J usage is TRBJ2-7, with D tentatively TRBD1 or TRBD2 (5 bases each). CDR3 size: 15 residues. CDR1 and CDR2 from the germline V gene are MDHEN and SYDVKM. Trimming took off 6 bases at V and 1 base at J, with 16 bases between the two ends. In DNA form, the CDR3 reads TGTGCCAGCAGCCCGGCCGGGACGCAATCCTACGAGCAGTACTTC. It codes for CASSPAGTQSYEQYF.

This clone was seen only once. The chain links TRBV5-4 to TRBJ2-3; TRBD2 matches 7 bases. The V gene end was trimmed by 4 bases and the J gene end by 2 bases; junction bases not matched to a gene: 10. The CDR3 is made up of 16 amino acids. CDR1 is SGHNT and CDR2 is YYREEE in the germline V gene (reference sequence). The CDR3, as DNA: TGTGCCAGCAGCCCCAGCCTAGCGGAGTACACAGATACGCAGTATTTT. Protein sequence: CASSPSLAEYTDTQYF. Complete variable domain (other parts from reference TRBV5-4 and TRBJ2-3): ETGVTQSPTHLIKTRGQQVTLRCSSQSGHNTVSWYQQALGQGPQFIFQYYREEENGRGNFPPRFSGLQFPNYSSELNVNALELDDSALYLCASSPSLAEYTDTQYFGPGTRLTVL.

This chain links TRBV28 with TRBJ2-7; D uncertain. Germline values: CDR1 MDHEN, CDR2 SYDVKM. The CDR3 extends over 12 amino acids. V was pared by 8 bases and J by 2 bases, with 10 bases between. The CDR3 region is CASQNSAYEQYF. CDR3 nucleotides: TGTGCCAGCCAGAACAGTGCCTACGAGCAGTACTTC. Full variable domain (missing parts from reference TRBV28 and TRBJ2-7): DVKVTQSSRYLVKRTGEKVFLECVQDMDHENMFWYRQDPGLGLRLIYFSYDVKMKEKGDIPEGYSVSREKKERFSLILESASTNQTSMYLCASQNSAYEQYFGPGTRLTVT.

The chain combines TRBV12-5 with TRBJ1-2, with a possible D match to TRBD1 (6 bases). The germline gives CDR1 LGHNT, CDR2 FRNRAP. Trimming took off 4 bases at V and 0 bases at J, with 9 bases between the two ends. The CDR3 has 14 amino acids. The CDR3 bases are TGTGCTAGTGGTTGGACAGCTTCTAACTATGGCTACACCTTC. It is translated as CASGWTASNYGYTF.

This clone has a handful of counts. The CDR3 coding sequence is TGTGCCAGCAGCCAGAGTCGGGTAGCCTACGAGCAGTACTTC. Protein sequence: CASSQSRVAYEQYF. The V call is TRBV3-1 (or the pseudogene TRBV3-2), the J call TRBJ2-7; D not certain. Trimming shortened V by 3 bases and J by 2 bases, and 11 bases separated the two germline ends. The CDR3 loop spans 14 amino acids. The germline V gene encodes CDR1 LGHDT and CDR2 YNNKEL (reference sequence).

V gene TRBV7-9 combines with J gene TRBJ1-5; a weak D match, TRBD1 (5 bases). V was pared by 5 bases and J by 0 bases, with 11 bases between. The CDR3 is made up of 15 amino acids. Germline values: CDR1 SEHNR, CDR2 FQNEAQ (reference sequence). The CDR3 sequence is CASSRTGGSNQPQHF. CDR3 DNA sequence: TGTGCCAGCAGCCGTACGGGGGGTAGCAATCAGCCCCAGCATTTT. The whole variable domain, filled in from reference TRBV7-9 and TRBJ1-5, reads DTGVSQNPRHKITKRGQNVTFRCDPISEHNRLYWYRQTLGQGPEFLTYFQNEAQLEKSRLLSDRFSAERPKGSFSTLEIQRTEQGDSAMYLCASSRTGGSNQPQHFGDGTRLSIL.

This clone was counted a single time. V usage is TRBV30 and J usage is TRBJ1-4; the D gene is possibly TRBD1 (6 bases). Trimming stripped 4 bases from V and 5 bases from J, with 11 bases between. The V gene's germline CDR1 is GTSNPN and CDR2 SVGIG (reference sequence). CDR3 length: 13 residues. In DNA, the CDR3 is TGTGCCTGGAACAGGGACCGGAATGAAAAACTGTTTTTT. This gives the protein CAWNRDRNEKLFF. Full variable domain (missing parts from reference TRBV30 and TRBJ1-4): SQTIHQWPATLVQPVGSPLSLECTVEGTSNPNLYWYRQAAGRGLQLLFYSVGIGQISSEVPQNLSASRPQDRQFILSSKKLLLSDSGFYLCAWNRDRNEKLFFGSGTQLSVL.

J is TRBJ2-5 and V is TRBV12-5; the D call may be TRBD1 or TRBD2 (5 bases each). CDR3 size: 15 residues. V lost 3 bases to trimming and J lost 4 bases, with 15 bases between them. Germline CDR1 LGHNT, CDR2 FRNRAP. The CDR3 region has the DNA TGTGCTAGTGGTTTTAGGGACCCTTCGGGAGAGACCCAGTACTTC. It translates to CASGFRDPSGETQYF.

V usage is TRBV7-9 and J usage is TRBJ2-1, with 12 bases matching TRBD1. CDR3 length: 15 residues. CDR1 is SEHNR and CDR2 is FQNEAQ in the germline V gene (reference sequence). With 8 bases clipped from V and 6 bases from J, the junction kept 8 bases outside the gene matches. The CDR3 nucleotides are TGTGCCAGCGATGCCTCGGGACAGGGGGCCAATGAGCAGTTCTTC. This encodes CASDASGQGANEQFF.

The CDR3: CASSLVGQGTDTQYF. In DNA form, the CDR3 reads TGCGCCAGCAGCTTGGTGGGACAGGGAACAGATACGCAGTATTTT. The chain recombines TRBV5-1 with TRBJ2-3; 9 nucleotides align to TRBD1. Germline CDR1 SGHRS, CDR2 YFSETQ. The CDR3 has 15 residues. V was clipped by 0 bases and J by 3 bases; unmatched bases: 2.

This rearrangement joins TRBV2 to TRBJ2-2; TRBD1 aligns across 7 bases. Germline V gene lookup returns CDR1 SNHLY and CDR2 FYNNEI. Losses at the gene ends were 3 bases for V and 3 bases for J; bases not matched to a gene: 7. The CDR3 extends over 16 amino acids. CDR3 DNA sequence: TGTGCCAGCAGTGACGGACAGGCGAGGGACACCGGGGAGCTGTTTTTT. Its translation is CASSDGQARDTGELFF.